This TCR beta chain was recovered during a study of vaccination effects on CD4 cells after COVID-19 (dated by TCRdb to between 2021 and 2022). The study in broad terms: Post-vaccine samples across the study were collected a median of 72 days after the second dose, with a range of 14 to 241. SARS-CoV-2 spike-specific CD4+ TCR repertoires from before and after mRNA vaccination were compared in COVID-19 convalescent patients and in infection-naive vaccine recipients. The Oncomine TCR Beta short-read assay on an Illumina iSeq 100 was used to sequence cultures from other donors in the study. Altogether, over 9 COVID-19 convalescent patients and a few SARS-CoV-2-naive healthy vaccine recipients made up the full study. General study outcomes and caveats: Marked clonal contraction was observed in both infection-induced and vaccine-induced clones at late post-vaccination timepoints, consistent with waning T cell responses. Only a small number of convalescent patients were included, and no early post-infection timepoints were available, which limited the study. Among healthy vaccine recipients, nearly all vaccine-induced clones were SARS-CoV-2 mono-reactive, and just 1 of 255 was cross-reactive with common cold coronaviruses.

V and J lose 5 bases and 2 bases, and a span of 15 bases separates them. The germline V gene (reference sequence) supplies CDR1 SGHNT and CDR2 YYREEE. Its CDR3 holds 15 amino acids, cysteine through phenylalanine. The read is trimmed to its CDR3 DNA, 45 bases read in frame from base 1. In the ViraFEST assay, PBMC were stimulated with viral peptide pools, and TCR sequencing was then used to find antigen-specific CD4+ T cell clonotypes based on their expansion. After 10 days of culture, CD4+ T cells were isolated with the EasySep CD4+ T cell isolation kit. Each participant got two doses of an mRNA SARS-CoV-2 vaccine, either BNT162b2 or mRNA-1273. None of the healthy vaccine recipients had a prior SARS-CoV-2 infection, which was confirmed by nucleocapsid antibody tests that came back negative both before and after vaccination. About 2 million PBMC per well were cultured in IMDM with around 5.3% human AB serum, about 9.4 IU/ml IL-2 and gentamicin, plus 10 ug/ml peptides. Half of the culture medium was replaced with fresh IL-2-containing medium on days 3 and 7. Unless otherwise noted, each peptide stimulation condition was cultured in triplicate wells. Using Ficoll-Paque Plus gradient centrifugation, PBMC were separated from whole blood and then either used fresh or cryopreserved at -140C. The overlapping peptide pools covered the spike proteins of SARS-CoV-2 and of the common cold coronaviruses HCoV-NL63, HCoV-OC43 and HCoV-229E. The QIAamp micro DNA kit was used to extract genomic DNA from the cultured CD4+ T cells.

Library preparation employed the immunoSEQ multiplex PCR assay. DNA from the cultured and isolated CD4+ T cells underwent TCR beta CDR3 sequencing. On the study's bioinformatics: Non-productive TCR sequences were discarded, and reads were trimmed to the CDR3 region, with only CDR3s of 7 or more amino acids retained. Antigen-specific clonotypes were identified using the MANAFEST web app by comparison of expansion in peptide wells against reference cultures. Positive clones required FDR<0.05 expansion versus reference and all other wells, odds ratio above 5, and frequency above 0.1% in two replicate wells. Cross-reactive clonotypes were defined as significantly expanded in SARS-CoV-2 spike wells and in at least one common cold coronavirus spike condition. Using the stringdist R package, CDR3 similarity was measured by Levenshtein distance, and unrooted trees were constructed with ape in R 3.6.1. The immuneACCESS repertoire file appears here via TCRdb, limited to in-frame rearrangements. These files lack a portion of the clones; in checked studies, under half of the deficit traces to unresolved V genes, and the cause of the others is not known. V, J and clone size were drawn from that table, and D and trimming were deduced from the DNA. This sample holds roughly 55,000 clones; about 78% were observed only once. The top ten clones comprise approximately 1.9% of the sample.

About this clone itself: Its antigen is still unknown. Base qualities are not at hand, and no much larger clone is one base apart.

This TCR came from a human donor who received a COVID-19 vaccine. Here the sequenced sample was CD4+ T cells from PBMCs cultured with HCoV-OC43 spike peptides, taken after COVID-19 vaccination. The sample's cell subset or site label is to be understood as: HCoV-OC43 spike overlapping peptide pool stimulation. The rearrangement joined TRBV5-4 to TRBJ2-3; no D gene can be assigned with confidence. DNA sequence: TGTGCCAGCAGTTCTCCGACAAGAATCACAGATACGCAGTATTTT. Its translation is CASSSPTRITDTQYF.